This T cell receptor (beta chain) was recorded in a study of vaccination effects on CD4 cells after COVID-19. Whole-study context: Post-vaccine sampling took place a median of 72 days after the second dose.

CDR1 and CDR2 (germline): MDHEN, SYDVKM. V was trimmed by 2 bases and J by 6 bases, leaving 10 bases between them. The CDR3 contains 14 residues. Data came from immunoSEQ multiplex PCR; TCRdb stores just in-frame clones and leaves some out. The sample holds 66,000 or so clones; around 80% are singletons and the top ten take under 2.5%. Whole-study results and caveats: At late timepoints after vaccination, vaccine- and infection-induced clones shrank markedly.

Culture lasted about ten days before CD4+ T cell isolation. It was two doses of either the BNT162b2 or mRNA-1273 vaccine that participants received. Replacing half the medium with IL-2 medium was done on days 3 and 7. About this clone itself: Its antigen is not known.

V and J are TRBV28 and TRBJ2-2, with D possibly matching TRBD2 (6 bases). The sequenced sample was CD4+ T cells from PBMCs cultured without peptide, obtained after COVID-19 vaccination. The receptor was isolated from a human donor who received a COVID-19 vaccine. For the CDR3, the DNA is TGTGCCAGCAGTTTACAACCGGGGGCCGGGGAGCTGTTTTTT. It codes for CASSLQPGAGELFF.